A single sample is the source of the 20 T cell receptor beta chains below, sequenced in a study of breast tumors, draining lymph nodes, adjacent tissues. Axillary draining lymph nodes of breast cancer patients supplied the node samples. TCRdb ran MiXCR on the multiplex PCR reads and lists one entry per CDR3 protein. This repertoire shows approximately 210,000 distinct CDR3 sequences, roughly a third found once; its top ten account for about 3.9%. The specimen sequenced was axillary lymph node tissue. The receptors derive from a female donor with breast cancer. Some clones in this sample may be carry-over from other donors' samples.

V is TRBV20-1 and J is TRBJ1-2; 10 positions match TRBD1. J was trimmed by 10 bases and V by 2 bases; bases with no gene match: 7. Germline V gene data show CDR1 as DFQATT and CDR2 as SNEGSKA (reference sequence). CDR3 length: 13 amino acids. The DNA of the CDR3 is TGCAGTGCTAGATCGGGACAGGGGTTAGTCTACACCTTC. Translating it yields CSARSGQGLVYTF.

The V gene is TRBV7-9, the J gene TRBJ2-1; 15 nucleotides line up with TRBD2. The CDR3 covers 15 residues. Germline V gene sequence: CDR1 SEHNR, CDR2 FQNEAQ (reference sequence). V lost 6 bases, J lost 9 bases, and 6 bases stayed unmatched. The CDR3 bases are TGTGCCAGCAGAGGGACTAGCGGGAGGCTTTGTGAGCAGTTCTTC. Protein sequence: CASRGTSGRLCEQFF.

The genes are TRBV27 and TRBJ2-7, with D hard to call. The CDR3 totals 15 residues. Trimming cost V 0 bases and J 3 bases, with 12 bases left between them. Germline assignment: CDR1 MNHEY and CDR2 SMNVEV (reference sequence). The CDR3 here is CASSLSGFAVYEQYF. The CDR3 DNA reads as TGTGCCAGCAGTTTATCAGGATTCGCTGTCTACGAGCAGTACTTC.

This clonotype was found a few times. A much larger clonotype is one base distant, so this may be a read error. This chain joins TRBV5-6 and TRBJ1-6; no clear D gene. The CDR3 extends over 15 amino acids. Per the germline V gene, CDR1 is SGHDT and CDR2 is YYEEEE. Trimming removed 0 bases at V and 6 bases at J, with 10 bases between. CDR3 protein: CASSLEWARNSPLHF. The CDR3 bases are TGTGCCAGCAGCTTGGAGTGGGCGCGTAATTCACCCCTCCACTTT.

Many counts were recorded for this clonotype. The chain couples TRBV10-2 to TRBJ1-2; TRBD1 matches at 7 bases. The CDR3 is 12 residues long. Germline loops: CDR1 WSHSY, CDR2 SAAADI. V trimming: 3 bases; J trimming: 5 bases; junction bases outside the gene matches: 0. CDR3 protein: CASSDRGYGYTF. The CDR3 bases are TGCGCCAGCAGTGACAGGGGGTATGGCTACACCTTC.

This sequence joins TRBV19 and TRBJ2-3; either TRBD1 or TRBD2 may fit D (5 bases each). CDR1 is LNHDA, CDR2 SQIVND, per germline (reference sequence). V was trimmed by 7 bases and J by 1 base, leaving 15 bases between them. CDR3 length: 15 residues. CDR3 in amino acids: CASKQKGRGTDTQYF. Here the CDR3 DNA reads TGTGCCAGTAAGCAAAAGGGGAGAGGCACAGATACGCAGTATTTT.

This clonotype was recorded a few times. V and J are TRBV6-6 and TRBJ2-1; 10 bases fit TRBD1. Germline V lookup: CDR1 MNHNY, CDR2 SVGAGI (reference sequence). V lost 6 bases to trimming and J lost 9 bases; unmatched junction nucleotides: 5. This CDR3 region has 13 residues. Here the CDR3 reads CASRDRGDGEQFF. Written as DNA, the CDR3 is TGTGCCAGCAGGGACAGGGGGGACGGTGAGCAGTTCTTC.

V usage is TRBV2 and J usage is TRBJ1-5; D gene unclear. CDR1 SNHLY and CDR2 FYNNEI come from the germline V gene. Trimming removed 7 bases at V and 0 bases at J, with 7 bases between. The CDR3 contains 13 residues. CDR3 sequence: CASMVDSNQPQHF. The CDR3 DNA sequence: TGTGCCAGCATGGTGGATAGCAATCAGCCCCAGCATTTT.

This clonotype was recorded at least ten times. This rearrangement joins TRBV5-8 to TRBJ1-5; 8 bases fit TRBD1. This CDR3 has 15 amino acids. Germline values: CDR1 SGHTS, CDR2 YDEGEE. Trimming cost V 5 bases and J 5 bases; bases outside gene matches: 9. CDR3: CASSRNRGSYQPQHF. DNA for the CDR3: TGTGCCAGCAGTCGTAACAGGGGGAGCTATCAGCCCCAGCATTTT.

This clonotype was seen repeatedly, ten times or more. The chain links TRBV20-1 to TRBJ2-2; 10 bases align to TRBD1. The CDR3 covers 13 residues. Trimming took 6 bases from V and 4 from J; bases not matched to a gene: 2. From germline, CDR1 is DFQATT and CDR2 SNEGSKA (reference sequence). CDR3 coding DNA: TGCAGTGCGGGACAGGGGTTCACCGGGGAGCTGTTTTTT. It codes for CSAGQGFTGELFF.

This clonotype appeared many times. This chain joins TRBV6-7 and TRBJ1-2; 10 bases match TRBD1. TRBV6-7 counts as an open reading frame of uncertain function. The ends lost 5 bases at V and 7 bases at J; junction bases unmatched: 7. CDR3 length: 14 residues. CDR3 loop: CASSGTGEFCGYTF. The CDR3 DNA reads TGTGCCAGCAGTGGGACAGGGGAGTTCTGTGGCTACACCTTC.

This clonotype was detected ten times or more. This chain joins TRBV9 and TRBJ2-7, with TRBD2 matching 13 bases. CDR3 length equals 19 residues. CDR1 is SGDLS and CDR2 is YYNGEE in the germline V gene. The trim removed 2 bases at V and 0 bases at J, leaving 11 bases unmatched. The CDR3 loop is CASSVHRTSGRDLSYEQYF. The DNA for the CDR3 is TGTGCCAGCAGCGTCCATCGGACTAGCGGGAGAGACCTCTCCTACGAGCAGTACTTC. Full variable domain (missing parts from reference TRBV9 and TRBJ2-7): DSGVTQTPKHLITATGQRVTLRCSPRSGDLSVYWYQQSLDQGLQFLIQYYNGEERAKGNILERFSAQQFPDLHSELNLSSLELGDSALYFCASSVHRTSGRDLSYEQYFGPGTRLTVT.

The chain has TRBV6-1 and TRBJ1-5; a possible D gene is TRBD1 (6 bases). With 7 bases removed from V and 5 bases from J, the gap between germline ends came to 18 bases. This CDR3 is built from 15 residues. The V gene's germline CDR1 is MNHNS and CDR2 SASEGT. CDR3 in DNA: TGTGCCAGCATCGAGGGGAACAGGGTGTATCAGCCCCAGCATTTT. Translation gives CASIEGNRVYQPQHF.

This clonotype has just a few counts. The chain combines TRBV6-6 with TRBJ2-2; 10 bases align to TRBD1. V gave up 5 bases and J gave up 4 bases; unmatched junction bases: 13. The CDR3 contains 18 residues. The germline V gene has CDR1 MNHNY and CDR2 SVGAGI (reference sequence). The CDR3 DNA reads TGTGCCAGCAGTAGACTAACGGGGACAGGGGTCGGCACCGGGGAGCTGTTTTTT. Its translation is CASSRLTGTGVGTGELFF.

Note on this clonotype: The conserved phenylalanine or tryptophan is not found at the CDR3 terminus, so this likely reflects a read error. Because the CDR3's place on the DNA is in doubt, the DNA is left out and the CDR3 is given as listed by TCRdb. The chain uses TRBV24-1 and TRBJ2-6. Germline assignment: CDR1 KGHDR and CDR2 SFDVKD. The CDR3 is 9 residues long, counting both termini. This CDR3 is CATSDSGTS.

This clonotype was counted only a few times. CDR3 bases: TGTGCCAGCAGTTTACGGCCCGGGACGAAATCCTACAATGAGCAGTTCTTC. This gives the protein CASSLRPGTKSYNEQFF. The genes are TRBV12-3 or TRBV12-4 and TRBJ2-1, with D perhaps TRBD1 or TRBD2 (5 bases each). Trimming took 2 bases from V and 1 from J, leaving 15 bases between them. CDR3 size: 17 residues.

Ten or more counts support this clonotype. The rearrangement joins TRBV19 to TRBJ2-3; 10 positions agree with TRBD2. The CDR3 sequence is 17 residues long. Germline V lookup: CDR1 LNHDA, CDR2 SQIVND (reference sequence). Trimming took 10 bases from V and 6 from J; bases not matched to a gene: 19. The CDR3 region has the DNA TGTGCCACCAAAACAGGCATCATAGCGGGAGGCGCGGATACGCAGTATTTT. Its translation: CATKTGIIAGGADTQYF.

About this clonotype itself: A much larger clone is a single base away; this may be a read error. J is TRBJ1-4 and V is TRBV5-1; D call uncertain. This CDR3 contains 13 residues. Germline lookup yields CDR1 SGHRS and CDR2 YFSETQ. CDR3 nucleotide sequence: TGCGCCAGCAGCTTGGACGGGAATGAAAACCTGTTTTTT. Protein product: CASSLDGNENLFF.

This chain connects TRBV2 to TRBJ1-4; D not certain. V gave up 3 bases and J gave up 13 bases, with 9 bases separating them. The CDR3 extends over 11 amino acids. The germline V gene has CDR1 SNHLY and CDR2 FYNNEI. CDR3: CASSEAGRLFF. CDR3 bases: TGTGCCAGCAGTGAGGCCGGGAGACTGTTTTTT.

V and J are TRBV29-1 and TRBJ2-7, with D perhaps TRBD1 (6 bases). CDR1 is SQVTM, CDR2 ANQGSEA, per germline. V was trimmed by 4 bases and J by 2 bases, leaving 9 bases between them. The CDR3 is 12 residues long. The CDR3 reads CSVADSTYEQYF. CDR3 sequence (DNA): TGCAGCGTTGCGGACAGCACCTACGAGCAGTACTTC.